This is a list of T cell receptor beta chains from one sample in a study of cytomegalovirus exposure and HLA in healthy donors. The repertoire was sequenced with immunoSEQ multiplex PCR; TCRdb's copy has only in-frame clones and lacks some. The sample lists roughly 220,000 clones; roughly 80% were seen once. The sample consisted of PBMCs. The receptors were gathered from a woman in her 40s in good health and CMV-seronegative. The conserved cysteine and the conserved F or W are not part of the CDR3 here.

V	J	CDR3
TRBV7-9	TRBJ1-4	ASSLYGGSTNEKLF
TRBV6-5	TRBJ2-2	ASSYQGAGTGELF
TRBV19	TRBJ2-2	ASLPGQIFTGELF
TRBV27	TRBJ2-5	ASRLAGAQETQY
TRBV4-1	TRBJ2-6	ASSLAVSGANVLT
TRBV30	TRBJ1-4	AWGRGEKLF
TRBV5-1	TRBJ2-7	ASSLATSGRVNEQY
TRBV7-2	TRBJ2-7	ASSLDSGSPYEQY
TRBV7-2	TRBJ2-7	ASSYSGLSSSYEQY
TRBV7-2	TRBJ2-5	ASSLILADGETQY
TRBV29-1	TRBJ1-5	SLGTLGLNSNQPQH
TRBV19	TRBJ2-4	ASSIQSAANIQY
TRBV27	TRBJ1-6	ASTEGGARSPLH
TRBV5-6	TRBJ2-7	ASSFMGGFLYEQY
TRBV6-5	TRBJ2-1	ASSATSGGADEQF
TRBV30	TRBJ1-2	AWTLSRASGGYT
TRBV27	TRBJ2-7	ASSLAGVLGEQY
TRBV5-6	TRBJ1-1	ASSSYSGAVTEAF
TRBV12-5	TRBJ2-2	ASGPGTAGGELF
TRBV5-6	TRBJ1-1	ASRNWGGIPTEAF
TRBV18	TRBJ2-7	ASSRTEKTPGEQY
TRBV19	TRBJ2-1	ASRRRGLARNEQF
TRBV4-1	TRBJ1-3	ASSQENPGPPGNTIY
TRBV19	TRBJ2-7	ASSTTSSGGAYEQY
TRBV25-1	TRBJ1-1	ASIPTWGSLNTEAF
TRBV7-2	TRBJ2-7	ASSATEAGGLSSYEQY
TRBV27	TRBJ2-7	ASSGQGRSEQY
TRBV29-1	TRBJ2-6	SVTYSGANVLT
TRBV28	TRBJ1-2	ATLVKGGYT
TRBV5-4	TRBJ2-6	ASSSGGHMSSGANVLT
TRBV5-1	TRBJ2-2	ASEAGINTGELF
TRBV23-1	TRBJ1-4	ASSRASVKRGIGATNEKLF
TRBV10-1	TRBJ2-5	ASSRELQETQY
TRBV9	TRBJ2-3	ASSPEGLALGVTQY
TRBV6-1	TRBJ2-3	ASRRAATDTQY
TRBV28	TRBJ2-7	ASTRGWVYEQY
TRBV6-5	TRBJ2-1	ASSTPSGSYNEQF
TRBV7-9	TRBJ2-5	ASSSIGQGRETQY
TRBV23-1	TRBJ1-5	ASSHLGHSYSNQPQH
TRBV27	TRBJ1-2	ASRDGQGDSNGYT
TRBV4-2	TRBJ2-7	ASSQDLGGYEQY
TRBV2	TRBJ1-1	ASINTGGGTEAF
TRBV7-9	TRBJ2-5	ASSTRQGMETQY
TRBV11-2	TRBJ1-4	ASSLDQGRWSLF
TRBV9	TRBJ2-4	ASSVVGGSDIQY
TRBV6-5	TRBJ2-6	ASSLGGTGANVLT
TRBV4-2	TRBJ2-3	ASSQGSGTDTQY
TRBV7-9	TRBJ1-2	ASSSDRGNYGYT
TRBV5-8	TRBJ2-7	ASSGRARDRVLSLPYEQY
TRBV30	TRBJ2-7	AWAPGLAGRVYEQY
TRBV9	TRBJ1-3	ASTTMRTGGDTIY